The rows below give T cell receptor beta chains drawn from one sample of a study of blood T cell repertoires in COVID-19. Generated by immunoSEQ multiplex PCR, the TCRdb table keeps only in-frame clones and is missing some. The sample carries approximately 97,000 clones, over 70% recorded once. The source material was peripheral blood. The receptors come from a man between 60 and 75 years old with acute or convalescent COVID-19. CDR3s include the opening cysteine and the closing phenylalanine or tryptophan. D genes are given only for firm matches. The listing skips clone size in some rows; elsewhere it reads once, few, many or a size class.

TRBV29-1	TRBJ1-1	.	.	TGCAGCGTTGTCTTCGGCGGGGGAGTGACTGAAGCTTTCTTT	CSVVFGGGVTEAFF
TRBV7-2	TRBJ2-7	.	.	TGTGCCAGCAGCCCAAGACAGGTACTCTCCTACGAGCAGTACTTC	CASSPRQVLSYEQYF
TRBV3-1/TRBV3-2	TRBJ1-2	.	.	TGTGCCAGCAGCCAAGAGGACAGACACTATGGCTACACCTTC	CASSQEDRHYGYTF
TRBV7-2	TRBJ2-4	.	.	TGTGCCAGCAGCTTAGCGCAGGGAAAGCAAAACATTCAGTACTTC	CASSLAQGKQNIQYF
TRBV7-2	TRBJ1-2	.	.	TGTGCCAGCAGCTTAGATCTCGCGGTTTATGGCTACACCTTC	CASSLDLAVYGYTF
TRBV5-8	TRBJ2-1	once	.	TGTGCCAGCAGCTTGGATCGACAACCCCGACAGTTCTTC	CASSLDRQPRQFF
TRBV27	TRBJ1-1	.	.	TGTGCCAGCAGTTTAAAAGAGGGCACTGAAGCTTTCTTT	CASSLKEGTEAFF
TRBV18	TRBJ1-3	.	.	TGTGCCAGCTCGCAGGGTGCGCTAGGAAACACCATATATTTT	CASSQGALGNTIYF
TRBV27	TRBJ1-1	.	.	TGTGCCAGCAGTTTATCCACAGTGAAGACCCTAATGAACACTGAAGCTTTCTTT	CASSLSTVKTLMNTEAFF
TRBV9	TRBJ1-4	.	TRBD1	TGTGCCAGCAGCCCCCGGGACAGGGGAGGCGAAAAACTGTTTTTT	CASSPRDRGGEKLFF
TRBV5-4	TRBJ1-1	few	TRBD1	TGTGCCAGCAGCGGGACAGTAAGGACTGAAGCTTTCTTT	CASSGTVRTEAFF
TRBV7-8	TRBJ1-3	once	.	TGTGCCAGCAGCTTAGCCTCAGGGAAGAACTCTGGAAACACCATATATTTT	CASSLASGKNSGNTIYF
TRBV27	TRBJ1-6	.	.	TGTGCCAGCAGTTTTGGGCTGCAGGGCTCCTATAATTCACCCCTCCACTTT	CASSFGLQGSYNSPLHF
TRBV6-2/TRBV6-3	TRBJ2-3	.	TRBD1	TGTGCCAGCAGTTTCGACAGGGGCACAGATACGCAGTATTTT	CASSFDRGTDTQYF
TRBV5-6	TRBJ2-7	.	.	TGTGCCAGCAGCTTGGGGCCAGGGACATACTACGAGCAGTACTTC	CASSLGPGTYYEQYF
TRBV6-5	TRBJ2-7	.	TRBD1	TGTGCCTCACGACGACAGGGGGACAGTAACTACGAGCAGTACTTC	CASRRQGDSNYEQYF
TRBV7-9	TRBJ2-3	.	.	TGTGCCAGCAGCGGCCAGGGTAGCACAGATACGCAGTATTTT	CASSGQGSTDTQYF
TRBV10-3	TRBJ1-1	.	.	TGTGCCATCAGCCCGGACACGAACACTGAAGCTTTCTTT	CAISPDTNTEAFF
TRBV19	TRBJ1-3	.	.	TGTGCCAGTCTTTACGCAGGCAACTCTGGAAACACCATATATTTT	CASLYAGNSGNTIYF
TRBV9	TRBJ2-2	few	TRBD2	TGTGCCAGCAGCGGGTTAGCGGGGCCAAGCGGGGAGCTGTTTTTT	CASSGLAGPSGELFF
TRBV14	TRBJ2-2	.	.	TGTGCCAGCAGCCAAGTAGTGTTCACCGGGGAGCTGTTTTTT	CASSQVVFTGELFF
TRBV7-9	TRBJ2-5	once	.	TGTGCCAGCAGCCTCACGACAGTGACACAAGAGACCCAGTACTTC	CASSLTTVTQETQYF
TRBV11-2	TRBJ2-5	.	.	TGTGCCAGCAGCTTAAGGGCTAGCGTCCAAGAGACCCAGTACTTC	CASSLRASVQETQYF
TRBV5-5	TRBJ2-2	.	TRBD1	TGTGCCAGCAGTCCACATGTCGGCTCAGGGGGTTTCACCGGGGAGCTGTTTTTT	CASSPHVGSGGFTGELFF
TRBV6-6	TRBJ2-1	.	TRBD2	TGTGCCAGCAGCCGATCACTAGCGGGCTCCTACAATGAGCAGTTCTTC	CASSRSLAGSYNEQFF
TRBV5-1	TRBJ2-6	.	.	TGCGCCAGCAGCACCCGGGGGGCTGACGTCCTGACTTTC	CASSTRGADVLTF
TRBV18	TRBJ2-5	.	TRBD1	TGTGCCAGCTCACTCCTGACAGGGAGCGGCCAAGAGACCCAGTACTTC	CASSLLTGSGQETQYF
TRBV7-9	TRBJ1-5	.	.	TGTGCCAGCAGCCGTACAGGGAGGGTAGATCAGCCCCAGCATTTT	CASSRTGRVDQPQHF
TRBV6-5	TRBJ2-1	.	.	TGTGCCAGCAGTTACGAGTCGGCAGGGGACTACAATGAGCAGTTCTTC	CASSYESAGDYNEQFF
TRBV5-1	TRBJ2-7	.	.	TGCGCCAGCAGCGCCGGTTACGATTTCTACGAGCAGTACTTC	CASSAGYDFYEQYF
TRBV7-8	TRBJ1-4	.	.	TGTGCCAGCCAAGCCGCGGGGGGCAGTGAAAAACTGTTTTTT	CASQAAGGSEKLFF
TRBV2	TRBJ1-3	.	TRBD1	TGTGCCAGCAGTGGGGGACAGACCTCTGGAAACACCATATATTTT	CASSGGQTSGNTIYF
TRBV19	TRBJ2-7	.	.	TGTGCCAGTAGTATAGACACAGCTTACTACGAGCAGTACTTC	CASSIDTAYYEQYF
TRBV5-1	TRBJ2-1	.	TRBD2	TGCGCCAGCAGCCTTCTAGCGGGGGGGCGAGATGAGCAGTTCTTC	CASSLLAGGRDEQFF
TRBV7-9	TRBJ1-3	.	.	TGTGCCAGCAGCTATTATGGAAACACCATATATTTT	CASSYYGNTIYF
TRBV5-6	TRBJ2-5	.	TRBD1	TGTGCCAGCAGCCGGACAGGGGGTGAGACCCAGTACTTC	CASSRTGGETQYF
TRBV5-1	TRBJ2-1	.	TRBD1	TGCGCCAGCAGCTTGGAGACAGGGCGGGACAATGAGCAGTTCTTC	CASSLETGRDNEQFF
TRBV19	TRBJ1-2	.	.	TGTGCCAGTAGGGATGACACCCGTGGCTATGGCTACACCTTC	CASRDDTRGYGYTF
TRBV5-4	TRBJ1-2	few	TRBD1	TGTGCCAGCAGCTTGTCCGGGACAGTGAGGATCTACACCTTC	CASSLSGTVRIYTF
TRBV19	TRBJ1-5	.	.	TGTGCCAGTCTAGGAGGTGCTTATAGCAATCAGCCCCAGCATTTT	CASLGGAYSNQPQHF
TRBV10-3	TRBJ1-2	.	TRBD1	TGTGCCATCACCAAGGGGGGACAGGGGCCAGGATATGGCTACACCTTC	CAITKGGQGPGYGYTF
TRBV21-1	TRBJ1-2	.	.	TGTGCCAGCAGCAAGACAAGCTATGGCTACACCTTC	CASSKTSYGYTF
TRBV6-2/TRBV6-3	TRBJ1-2	.	.	TGTGCCAGCAGTTACGGGGGGTCCTATGGCTACACCTTC	CASSYGGSYGYTF
TRBV15	TRBJ2-7	.	TRBD1	TGTGCCACGGCGCCCAGAACAGGGGGCTACGAGCAGTACTTC	CATAPRTGGYEQYF
TRBV7-9	TRBJ2-7	.	.	TGTGCCAGCAGCCTTCCGGGATCTCGATTTGTCGAGCAGTACTTC	CASSLPGSRFVEQYF
TRBV5-1	TRBJ2-6	.	.	TGCGCCAGCAGCTTCCTCAGCTCTGGGGCCAACGTCCTGACTTTC	CASSFLSSGANVLTF